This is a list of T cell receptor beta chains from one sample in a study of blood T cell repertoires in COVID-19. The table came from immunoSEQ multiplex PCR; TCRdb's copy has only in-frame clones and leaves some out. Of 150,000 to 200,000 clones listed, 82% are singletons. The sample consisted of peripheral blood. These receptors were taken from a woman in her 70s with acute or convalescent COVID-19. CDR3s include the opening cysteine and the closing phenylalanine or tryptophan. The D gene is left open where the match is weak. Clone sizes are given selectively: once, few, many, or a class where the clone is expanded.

TGTGCCTGGAGTGTAGGGAGTGGCTACACCTTC,CAWSVGSGYTF,TRBJ1-2,11,.,.,TRBV30
TGCGCCAGCAGCTTCTCTAGCGGGAACACCGGGGAGCTGTTTTTT,CASSFSSGNTGELFF,TRBJ2-2,15,TRBD2,.,TRBV5-1
TGCAGCCTAGCTCGAGGAGGCGCGACAGAGACCCAGTACTTC,CSLARGGATETQYF,TRBJ2-5,14,.,.,TRBV29-1
TGTGCCAGCAGTGGGGCTAGCGGGAGAGGTAATGAGCAGTTCTTC,CASSGASGRGNEQFF,TRBJ2-1,15,TRBD2,few,TRBV6-2/TRBV6-3
TGTGCCAGCAGCTTATTTGGACAGGGGGCGTCCGGGGAGCTGTTTTTT,CASSLFGQGASGELFF,TRBJ2-2,16,TRBD1,.,TRBV7-2
TGTGCCAGCCAGGGACAGGGGGACGTTCATGAGCAGTTCTTC,CASQGQGDVHEQFF,TRBJ2-1,14,TRBD1,.,TRBV27
TGTGCCAGTAGTACCGGGACAGCGAGCTCCTACGAGCAGTACTTC,CASSTGTASSYEQYF,TRBJ2-7,15,TRBD1,.,TRBV19
TGTGCCAGCAGCCTCGACAGGAACTCCTATAATTCACCCCTCCACTTT,CASSLDRNSYNSPLHF,TRBJ1-6,16,.,few,TRBV28
TGTGCCAGCTCACCACTCGGGTTAGGGGAGAACACTGAAGCTTTCTTT,CASSPLGLGENTEAFF,TRBJ1-1,16,.,.,TRBV18
TGTGCCAGCAGCTTAGGCGGACAGGACCACTACTATGGCTACACCTTC,CASSLGGQDHYYGYTF,TRBJ1-2,16,TRBD1,.,TRBV7-2
TGTGCCAGCAGTAGACTAGATGGCTACACCTTC,CASSRLDGYTF,TRBJ1-2,11,.,.,TRBV25-1
TGCGCCAGCAGCTTTAAACTTAACAATGAGCAGTTCTTC,CASSFKLNNEQFF,TRBJ2-1,13,.,.,TRBV5-1
TGTGCTAGCAGCTTAACTAGCTGGGGGAAGCAGTTCTTC,CASSLTSWGKQFF,TRBJ2-1,13,.,many,TRBV7-7
TGTGCCAGCTCACCCGCGGGGGGAAGGGTGAGCACTGAAGCTTTCTTT,CASSPAGGRVSTEAFF,TRBJ1-1,16,.,.,TRBV18
TGTGCCAGCAGCTCAGGGATAGCCAATCAGCCCCAGCATTTT,CASSSGIANQPQHF,TRBJ1-5,14,.,once,TRBV12-1
TGTGCCAGCAGCCAAGATCAGGCTAGCGGGGGGGCCGGAGATACGCAGTATTTT,CASSQDQASGGAGDTQYF,TRBJ2-3,18,TRBD2,.,TRBV3-1/TRBV3-2